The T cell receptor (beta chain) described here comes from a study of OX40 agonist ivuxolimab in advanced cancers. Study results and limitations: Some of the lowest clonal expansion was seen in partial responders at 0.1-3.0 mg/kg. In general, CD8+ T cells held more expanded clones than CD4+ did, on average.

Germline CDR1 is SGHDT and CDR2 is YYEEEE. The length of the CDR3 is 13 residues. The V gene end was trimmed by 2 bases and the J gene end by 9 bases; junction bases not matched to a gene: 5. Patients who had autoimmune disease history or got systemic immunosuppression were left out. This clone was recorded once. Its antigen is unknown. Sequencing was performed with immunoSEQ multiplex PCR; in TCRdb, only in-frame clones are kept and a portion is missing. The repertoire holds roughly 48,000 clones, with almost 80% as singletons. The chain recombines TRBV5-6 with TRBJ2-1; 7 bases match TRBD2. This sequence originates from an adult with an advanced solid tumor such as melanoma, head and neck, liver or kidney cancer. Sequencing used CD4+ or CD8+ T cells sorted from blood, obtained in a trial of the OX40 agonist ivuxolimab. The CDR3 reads CASSLAGMGEQFF. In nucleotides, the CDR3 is TGTGCCAGCAGCTTAGCGGGAATGGGTGAGCAGTTCTTC.